These T cell receptor beta chains were read from a single sample in a study of cytomegalovirus exposure and HLA in healthy donors. TCRdb's copy holds only in-frame clones and misses some; the assay was immunoSEQ multiplex PCR. The data hold about 140,000 clones, with roughly three fifths observed a single time. What was sequenced was PBMCs. All receptors come from a male donor in good health and CMV-seronegative. Both conserved end residues are part of each CDR3. Fields, in order: V gene, D gene, clone size, J gene, CDR3 protein, CDR3 DNA. A D gene is named only where the DNA matches it firmly. Size is stated for part of the rows, as once, few or many counts, or as a class when the clone is expanded.

V: TRBV9; D: NA; size: NA; J: TRBJ2-7; CDR3: CASSVDGGGSSYEQYF; DNA: TGTGCCAGCAGCGTAGATGGAGGAGGTAGCTCCTACGAGCAGTACTTC
V: TRBV2; D: TRBD1; size: NA; J: TRBJ2-7; CDR3: CASRSGQGPYEQYF; DNA: TGTGCCAGCAGATCGGGACAGGGCCCTTACGAGCAGTACTTC
V: TRBV6-1; D: NA; size: NA; J: TRBJ2-7; CDR3: CASSLNRDITYEQYF; DNA: TGTGCCAGCAGTCTCAACCGGGACATAACTTACGAGCAGTACTTC
V: TRBV7-2; D: TRBD2; size: NA; J: TRBJ2-5; CDR3: CASSTSGGAWETQYF; DNA: TGTGCCAGCAGCACTAGCGGGGGGGCTTGGGAGACCCAGTACTTC
V: TRBV5-1; D: TRBD2; size: NA; J: TRBJ2-3; CDR3: CASSLHREGRGTQYF; DNA: TGCGCCAGCAGCTTACACCGGGAGGGCAGGGGTACGCAGTATTTT
V: TRBV11-2; D: NA; size: NA; J: TRBJ2-2; CDR3: CASSYSPNTGELFF; DNA: TGTGCCAGCAGCTACAGCCCCAACACCGGGGAGCTGTTTTTT
V: TRBV19; D: NA; size: NA; J: TRBJ2-7; CDR3: CATRRTPGAYEQYF; DNA: TGTGCCACTCGGAGGACCCCGGGTGCTTACGAGCAGTACTTC
V: TRBV18; D: TRBD1; size: NA; J: TRBJ2-3; CDR3: CASSLKTGGVTSTDTQYF; DNA: TGTGCCAGCTCACTCAAAACAGGGGGAGTAACTAGCACAGATACGCAGTATTTT
V: TRBV7-9; D: NA; size: NA; J: TRBJ1-2; CDR3: CASSLVRDYGYTF; DNA: TGTGCCAGCAGCTTAGTTAGAGACTATGGCTACACCTTC
V: TRBV2; D: NA; size: NA; J: TRBJ1-5; CDR3: CASSEAEGAYLGTQHF; DNA: TGTGCCAGCAGTGAAGCTGAAGGGGCGTACCTAGGGACCCAGCATTTT
V: TRBV7-2; D: NA; size: NA; J: TRBJ1-6; CDR3: CASSRDFVNSPLHF; DNA: TGTGCCAGCAGCCGGGATTTCGTCAATTCACCCCTCCACTTT
V: TRBV7-9; D: NA; size: NA; J: TRBJ2-7; CDR3: CASNGAPGTLAYEQYF; DNA: TGTGCCAGCAACGGCGCTCCCGGGACACTAGCCTACGAGCAGTACTTC
V: TRBV7-2; D: NA; size: NA; J: TRBJ1-2; CDR3: CASFTGTGRVYGYTF; DNA: TGTGCCAGCTTTACGGGCACGGGCAGGGTGTATGGCTACACCTTC
V: TRBV28; D: TRBD1; size: few; J: TRBJ2-5; CDR3: CASRPDRAETQYF; DNA: TGTGCCAGCAGGCCCGACAGGGCGGAGACCCAGTACTTC
V: TRBV4-2; D: TRBD1; size: once; J: TRBJ1-2; CDR3: CASSQQGQLIYGYPF; DNA: TGTGCCAGCAGCCAACAGGGACAGCTGATCTATGGCTACCCCTTC
V: TRBV4-1; D: NA; size: once; J: TRBJ2-1; CDR3: CASSPVTPSSYNEQFF; DNA: TGCGCCAGCAGCCCCGTGACACCGAGCTCCTACAATGAGCAGTTCTTC
V: TRBV15; D: TRBD1; size: NA; J: TRBJ1-6; CDR3: CATSRRQGASYNSPLHF; DNA: TGTGCCACCAGCAGAAGACAGGGGGCTTCTTATAATTCACCCCTCCACTTT
V: TRBV18; D: TRBD1; size: NA; J: TRBJ1-5; CDR3: CASTPGTGNGGNQPQHF; DNA: TGTGCCAGCACCCCCGGGACAGGGAACGGTGGCAATCAGCCCCAGCATTTT
V: TRBV6-6; D: NA; size: NA; J: TRBJ1-3; CDR3: CASSYKSSSSGNTIYF; DNA: TGTGCCAGCAGTTACAAGAGTTCGAGCTCTGGAAACACCATATATTTT
V: TRBV7-6; D: NA; size: once; J: TRBJ2-7; CDR3: CASSLLRDEQYF; DNA: TGTGCCAGCAGCTTGCTCAGGGACGAGCAGTACTTC
V: TRBV6-5; D: TRBD1; size: few; J: TRBJ2-7; CDR3: CASSYSWDRGSYEQYF; DNA: TGTGCCAGCAGTTACTCATGGGACAGGGGGTCCTACGAGCAGTACTTC
V: TRBV14; D: NA; size: NA; J: TRBJ1-2; CDR3: CASSQSNLPYGYTF; DNA: TGTGCCAGCAGCCAGTCTAACTTGCCCTATGGCTACACCTTC
V: TRBV18; D: TRBD1; size: few; J: TRBJ1-4; CDR3: CASSPQGTELNEKLFF; DNA: TGTGCCAGCTCACCGCAGGGGACAGAGCTTAATGAAAAACTGTTTTTT
V: TRBV5-4; D: NA; size: NA; J: TRBJ1-2; CDR3: CASSLSATGYGYTF; DNA: TGTGCCAGCAGCTTGTCCGCGACGGGCTATGGCTACACCTTC
V: TRBV5-4; D: TRBD1; size: NA; J: TRBJ2-2; CDR3: CASSANRGNTGELFF; DNA: TGTGCCAGCAGCGCGAACAGGGGGAACACCGGGGAGCTGTTTTTT
V: TRBV7-2; D: TRBD1; size: few; J: TRBJ1-4; CDR3: CASRPDRGGTNEKLFF; DNA: TGTGCCAGCAGACCTGACAGGGGCGGCACTAATGAAAAACTGTTTTTT
V: TRBV7-6; D: TRBD1; size: NA; J: TRBJ1-4; CDR3: CASRGLDRGQEKLFF; DNA: TGTGCCAGCAGGGGCCTTGACAGGGGCCAAGAAAAACTGTTTTTT
V: TRBV2; D: TRBD2; size: NA; J: TRBJ2-3; CDR3: CASSARTSGMAIMGTDTQYF; DNA: TGTGCCAGCAGCGCCCGGACTAGCGGGATGGCCATCATGGGCACAGATACGCAGTATTTT
V: TRBV2; D: NA; size: NA; J: TRBJ2-7; CDR3: CASSAIRGSYEQYF; DNA: TGTGCCAGCAGTGCTATAAGGGGTTCCTACGAGCAGTACTTC
V: TRBV5-4; D: TRBD1; size: NA; J: TRBJ1-6; CDR3: CASSLGTGAHSPLHF; DNA: TGTGCCAGCAGCTTGGGCACAGGGGCCCATTCACCCCTCCACTTT
V: TRBV7-8; D: NA; size: NA; J: TRBJ2-2; CDR3: CASSALDSANTGELFF; DNA: TGTGCCAGCAGCGCCTTGGACAGCGCGAACACCGGGGAGCTGTTTTTT
V: TRBV29-1; D: TRBD1; size: NA; J: TRBJ2-7; CDR3: CSADRGREQYF; DNA: TGCAGCGCAGACAGGGGGCGAGAGCAGTACTTC
V: TRBV7-2; D: TRBD1; size: NA; J: TRBJ2-3; CDR3: CASSPGQGPSIDTQYF; DNA: TGTGCCAGCAGCCCCGGACAGGGGCCCTCCATCGATACGCAGTATTTT
V: TRBV5-4; D: NA; size: NA; J: TRBJ2-3; CDR3: CASSPRQITDTQYF; DNA: TGTGCCAGCAGCCCACGACAAATCACAGATACGCAGTATTTT
V: TRBV7-2; D: TRBD1; size: few; J: TRBJ2-7; CDR3: CASRGPGTDYYEQYF; DNA: TGTGCCAGCAGGGGGCCGGGGACAGACTACTACGAGCAGTACTTC
V: TRBV7-9; D: TRBD1; size: once; J: TRBJ2-1; CDR3: CASSLLGQSYNEQFF; DNA: TGTGCCAGCAGCTTATTGGGACAGAGCTACAATGAGCAGTTCTTC
V: TRBV13; D: NA; size: NA; J: TRBJ1-1; CDR3: CASSPGTEAFF; DNA: TGTGCCAGCTCTCCCGGGACTGAAGCTTTCTTT
V: TRBV25-1; D: NA; size: few; J: TRBJ1-5; CDR3: CASRGGVNQPQHF; DNA: TGTGCCAGCAGGGGGGGGGTCAATCAGCCCCAGCATTTT
V: TRBV2; D: NA; size: NA; J: TRBJ1-1; CDR3: CASREWSTEAFF; DNA: TGTGCCAGCAGAGAATGGAGCACTGAAGCTTTCTTT